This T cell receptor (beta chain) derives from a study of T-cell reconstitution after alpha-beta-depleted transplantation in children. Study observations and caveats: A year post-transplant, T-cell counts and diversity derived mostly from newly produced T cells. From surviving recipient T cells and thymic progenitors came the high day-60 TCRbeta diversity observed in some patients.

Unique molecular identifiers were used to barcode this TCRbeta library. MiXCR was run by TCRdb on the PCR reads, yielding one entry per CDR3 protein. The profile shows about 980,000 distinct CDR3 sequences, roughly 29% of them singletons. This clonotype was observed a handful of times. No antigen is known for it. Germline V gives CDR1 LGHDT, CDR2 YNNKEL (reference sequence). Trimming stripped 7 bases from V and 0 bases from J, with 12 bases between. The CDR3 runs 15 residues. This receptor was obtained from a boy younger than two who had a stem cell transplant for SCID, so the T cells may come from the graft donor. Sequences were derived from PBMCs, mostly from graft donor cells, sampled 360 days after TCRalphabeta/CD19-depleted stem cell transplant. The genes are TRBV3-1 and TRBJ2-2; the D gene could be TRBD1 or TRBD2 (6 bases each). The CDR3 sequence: CASTYREANTGELFF. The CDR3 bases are TGTGCCAGCACCTACAGGGAGGCGAACACCGGGGAGCTGTTTTTT.